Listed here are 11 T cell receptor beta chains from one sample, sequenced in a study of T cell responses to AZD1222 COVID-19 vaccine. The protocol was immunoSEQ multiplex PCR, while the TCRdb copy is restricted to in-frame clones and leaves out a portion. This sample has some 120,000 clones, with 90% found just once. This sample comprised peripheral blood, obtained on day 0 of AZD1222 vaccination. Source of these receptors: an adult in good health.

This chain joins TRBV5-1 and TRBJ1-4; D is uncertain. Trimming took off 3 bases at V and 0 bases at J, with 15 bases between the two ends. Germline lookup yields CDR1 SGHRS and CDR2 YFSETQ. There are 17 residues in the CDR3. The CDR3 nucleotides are TGCGCCAGCAGCTCCGGGGTCCCAGCCGCAACTAATGAAAAACTGTTTTTT. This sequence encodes CASSSGVPAATNEKLFF.

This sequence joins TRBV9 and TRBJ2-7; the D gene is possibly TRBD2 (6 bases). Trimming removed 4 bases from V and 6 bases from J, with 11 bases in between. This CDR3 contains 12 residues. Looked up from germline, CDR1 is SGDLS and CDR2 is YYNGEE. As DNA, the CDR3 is TGTGCCAGCAGCCAAGGGACTTCCGAGCAGTACTTC. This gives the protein CASSQGTSEQYF.

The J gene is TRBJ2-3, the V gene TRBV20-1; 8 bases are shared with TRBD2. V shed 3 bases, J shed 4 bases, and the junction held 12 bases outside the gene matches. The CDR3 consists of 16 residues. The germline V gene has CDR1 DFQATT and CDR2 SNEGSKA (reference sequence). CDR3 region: CSASPLKREGPDTQYF. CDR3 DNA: TGCAGTGCTAGTCCCTTGAAACGGGAGGGCCCAGATACGCAGTATTTT.

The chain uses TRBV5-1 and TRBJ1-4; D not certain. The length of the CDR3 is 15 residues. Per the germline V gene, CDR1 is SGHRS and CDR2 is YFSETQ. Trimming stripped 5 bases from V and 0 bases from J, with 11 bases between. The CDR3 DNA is TGCGCCAGCAGAAGGACCGGTGCAACTAATGAAAAACTGTTTTTT. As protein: CASRRTGATNEKLFF.

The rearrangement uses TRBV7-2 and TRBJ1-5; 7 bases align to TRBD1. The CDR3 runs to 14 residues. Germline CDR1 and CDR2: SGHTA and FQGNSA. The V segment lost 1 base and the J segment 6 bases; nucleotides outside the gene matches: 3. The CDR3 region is CASSLDRGRQPQHF. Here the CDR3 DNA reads TGTGCCAGCAGCTTAGACAGGGGTCGTCAGCCCCAGCATTTT. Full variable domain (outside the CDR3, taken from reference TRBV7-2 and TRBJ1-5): GAGVSQSPSNKVTEKGKDVELRCDPISGHTALYWYRQSLGQGLEFLIYFQGNSAPDKSGLPSDRFSAERTGGSVSTLTIQRTQQEDSAVYLCASSLDRGRQPQHFGDGTRLSIL.

CDR3 protein: CSASGTALTEAFF. The CDR3 nucleotides read TGCAGTGCTAGTGGGACAGCTCTCACTGAAGCTTTCTTT. V and J are TRBV20-1 and TRBJ1-1; 7 bases agree with TRBD1. CDR1 DFQATT and CDR2 SNEGSKA come from the germline V gene (reference sequence). With V trimmed by 3 bases and J by 4 bases, 5 bases remained unmatched. The CDR3 covers 13 residues.

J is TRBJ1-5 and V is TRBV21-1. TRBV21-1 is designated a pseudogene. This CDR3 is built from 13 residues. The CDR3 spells CASSKYSNQPQHF. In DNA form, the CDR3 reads TGTGCCAGCAGCAAATACAGCAATCAGCCCCAGCATTTT.

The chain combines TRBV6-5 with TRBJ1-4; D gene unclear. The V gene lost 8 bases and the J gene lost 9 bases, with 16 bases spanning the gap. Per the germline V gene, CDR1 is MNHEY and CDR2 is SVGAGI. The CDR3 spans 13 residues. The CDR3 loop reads CASFDGARQKLFF. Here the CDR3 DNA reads TGTGCCAGCTTTGACGGCGCCCGACAAAAACTGTTTTTT.

The CDR3 reads CASSLDRRYEQYF. The CDR3 DNA sequence: TGTGCCAGCAGCTTAGACAGGCGCTACGAGCAGTACTTC. This chain uses TRBV7-2 with TRBJ2-7; a possible D gene is TRBD1 (5 bases). The germline gives CDR1 SGHTA, CDR2 FQGNSA. Trimming pared 1 base from V and 3 bases from J, leaving 7 bases between. The CDR3 is 13 residues long.

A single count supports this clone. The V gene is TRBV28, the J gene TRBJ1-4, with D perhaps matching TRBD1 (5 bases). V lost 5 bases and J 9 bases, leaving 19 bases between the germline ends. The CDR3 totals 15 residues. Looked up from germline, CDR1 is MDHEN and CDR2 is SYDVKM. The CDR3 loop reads CASSATVAMGQKLFF. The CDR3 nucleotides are TGTGCCAGCAGTGCGACAGTCGCAATGGGGCAAAAACTGTTTTTT.

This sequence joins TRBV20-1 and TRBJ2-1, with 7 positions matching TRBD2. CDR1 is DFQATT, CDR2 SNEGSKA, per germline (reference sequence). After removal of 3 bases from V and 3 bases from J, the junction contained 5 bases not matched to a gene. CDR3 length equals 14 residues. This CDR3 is CSASVGLNYNEQFF. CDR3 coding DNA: TGCAGTGCTAGTGTGGGACTAAACTACAATGAGCAGTTCTTC.